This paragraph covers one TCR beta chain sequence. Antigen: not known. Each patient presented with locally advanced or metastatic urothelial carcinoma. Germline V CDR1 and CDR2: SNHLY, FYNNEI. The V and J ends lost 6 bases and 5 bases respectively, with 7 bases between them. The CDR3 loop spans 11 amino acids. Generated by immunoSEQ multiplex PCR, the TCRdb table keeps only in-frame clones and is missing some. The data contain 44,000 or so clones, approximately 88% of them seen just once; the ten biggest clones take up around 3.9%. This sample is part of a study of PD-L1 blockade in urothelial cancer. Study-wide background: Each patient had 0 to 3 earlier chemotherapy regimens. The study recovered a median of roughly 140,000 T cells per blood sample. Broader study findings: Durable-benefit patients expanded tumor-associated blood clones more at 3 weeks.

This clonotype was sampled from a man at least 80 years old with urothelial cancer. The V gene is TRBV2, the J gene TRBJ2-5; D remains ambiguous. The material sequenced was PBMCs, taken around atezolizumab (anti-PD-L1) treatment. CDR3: CASRRRETQYF. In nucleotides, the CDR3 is TGTGCCAGCAGGCGGCGGGAGACCCAGTACTTC.